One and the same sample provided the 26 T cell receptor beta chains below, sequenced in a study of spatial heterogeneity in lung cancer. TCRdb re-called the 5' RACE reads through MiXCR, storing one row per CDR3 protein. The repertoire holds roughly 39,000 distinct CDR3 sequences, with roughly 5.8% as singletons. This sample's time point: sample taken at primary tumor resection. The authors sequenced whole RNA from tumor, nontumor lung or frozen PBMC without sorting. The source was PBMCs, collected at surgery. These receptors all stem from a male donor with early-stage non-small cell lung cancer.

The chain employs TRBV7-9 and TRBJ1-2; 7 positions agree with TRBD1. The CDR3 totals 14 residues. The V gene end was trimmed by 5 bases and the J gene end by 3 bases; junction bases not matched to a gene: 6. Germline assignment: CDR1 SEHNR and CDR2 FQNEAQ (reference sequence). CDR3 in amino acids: CASSQTGYDYGYTF. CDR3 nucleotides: TGTGCCAGCAGCCAGACAGGGTATGACTATGGCTACACCTTC.

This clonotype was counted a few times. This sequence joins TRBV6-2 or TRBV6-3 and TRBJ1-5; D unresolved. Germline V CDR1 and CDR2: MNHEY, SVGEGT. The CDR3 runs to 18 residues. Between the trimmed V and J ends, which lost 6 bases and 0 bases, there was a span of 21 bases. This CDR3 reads CASRVTPPRPFSNQPQHF. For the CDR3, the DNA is TGTGCCAGCAGGGTTACCCCCCCCCGACCGTTTAGCAATCAGCCCCAGCATTTT.

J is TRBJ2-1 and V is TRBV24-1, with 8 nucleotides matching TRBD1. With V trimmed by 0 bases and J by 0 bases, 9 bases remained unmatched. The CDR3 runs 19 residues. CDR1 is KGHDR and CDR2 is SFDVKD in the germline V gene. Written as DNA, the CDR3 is TGTGCCACCAGTGATTTGGGGACAGGAATCTTTAGCTCCTACAATGAGCAGTTCTTC. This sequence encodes CATSDLGTGIFSSYNEQFF.

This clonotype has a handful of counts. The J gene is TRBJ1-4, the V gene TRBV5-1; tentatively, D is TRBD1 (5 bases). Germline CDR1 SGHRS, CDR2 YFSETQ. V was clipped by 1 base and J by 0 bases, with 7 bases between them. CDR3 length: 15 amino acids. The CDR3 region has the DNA TGCGCCAGCAGCTTGCCAGGGACAACTAATGAAAAACTGTTTTTT. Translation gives CASSLPGTTNEKLFF. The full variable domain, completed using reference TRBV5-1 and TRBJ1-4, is KAGVTQTPRYLIKTRGQQVTLSCSPISGHRSVSWYQQTPGQGLQFLFEYFSETQRNKGNFPGRFSGRQFSNSRSEMNVSTLELGDSALYLCASSLPGTTNEKLFFGSGTQLSVL.

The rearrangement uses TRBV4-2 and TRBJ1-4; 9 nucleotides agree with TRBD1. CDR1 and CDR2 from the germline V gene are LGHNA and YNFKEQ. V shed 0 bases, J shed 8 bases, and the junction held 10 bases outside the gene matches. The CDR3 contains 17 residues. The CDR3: CASSQDRSTGGEEKLFF. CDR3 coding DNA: TGTGCCAGCAGCCAAGATCGTTCCACAGGGGGCGAGGAAAAACTGTTTTTT.

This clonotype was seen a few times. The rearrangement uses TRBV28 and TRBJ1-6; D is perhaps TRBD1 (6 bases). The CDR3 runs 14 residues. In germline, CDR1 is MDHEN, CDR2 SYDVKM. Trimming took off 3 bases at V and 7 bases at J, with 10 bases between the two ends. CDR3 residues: CASSFPQGNSPLHF. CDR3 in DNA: TGTGCCAGCAGTTTCCCACAGGGAAATTCACCCCTCCACTTT.

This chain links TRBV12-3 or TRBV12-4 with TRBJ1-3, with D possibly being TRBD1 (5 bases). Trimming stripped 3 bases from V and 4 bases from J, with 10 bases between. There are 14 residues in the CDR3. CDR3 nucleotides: TGTGCCAGCAGTTTGGGGACGCTCGGAAACACCATATATTTT. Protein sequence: CASSLGTLGNTIYF.

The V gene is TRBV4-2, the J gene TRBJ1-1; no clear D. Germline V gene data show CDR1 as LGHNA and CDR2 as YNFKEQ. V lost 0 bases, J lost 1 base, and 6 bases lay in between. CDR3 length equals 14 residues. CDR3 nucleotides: TGTGCCAGCAGCCAAGATTCCAAGAACACTGAAGCTTTCTTT. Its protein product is CASSQDSKNTEAFF.

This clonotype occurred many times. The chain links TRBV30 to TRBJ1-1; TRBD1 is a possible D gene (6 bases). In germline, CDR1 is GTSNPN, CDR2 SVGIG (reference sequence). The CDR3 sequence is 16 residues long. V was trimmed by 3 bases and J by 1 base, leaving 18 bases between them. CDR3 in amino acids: CAWSVSRGRGNTEAFF. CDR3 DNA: TGTGCCTGGAGCGTCAGCAGGGGAAGAGGGAACACTGAAGCTTTCTTT.

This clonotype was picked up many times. The CDR3 reads CASSYRAFSTDTQYF. CDR3 DNA sequence: TGTGCCAGCAGTTACCGAGCGTTTAGCACAGATACGCAGTATTTT. The gene calls are TRBV6-5 and TRBJ2-3; no reliable D call. Trimming left V 2 bases short and J 0 bases short, with 9 bases between. The CDR3 covers 15 residues. Looked up from germline, CDR1 is MNHEY and CDR2 is SVGAGI.

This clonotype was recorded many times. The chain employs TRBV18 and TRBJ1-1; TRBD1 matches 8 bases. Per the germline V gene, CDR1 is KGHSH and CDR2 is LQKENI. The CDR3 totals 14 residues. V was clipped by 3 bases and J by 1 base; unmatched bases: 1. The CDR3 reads CASSPQGANTEAFF. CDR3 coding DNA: TGTGCCAGCTCACCGCAGGGGGCGAACACTGAAGCTTTCTTT.

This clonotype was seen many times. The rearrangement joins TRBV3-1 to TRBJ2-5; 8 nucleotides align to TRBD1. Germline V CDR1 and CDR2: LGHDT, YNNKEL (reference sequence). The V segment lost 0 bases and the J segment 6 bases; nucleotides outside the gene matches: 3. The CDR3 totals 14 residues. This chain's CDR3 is CASSQDPGGKTQYF. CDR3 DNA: TGTGCCAGCAGCCAAGATCCAGGGGGCAAGACCCAGTACTTC.

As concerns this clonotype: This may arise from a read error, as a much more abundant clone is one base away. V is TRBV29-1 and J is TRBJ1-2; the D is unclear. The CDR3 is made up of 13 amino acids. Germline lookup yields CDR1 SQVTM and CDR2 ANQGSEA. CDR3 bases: TGCATCGTTGAAGAAGGCCAGGCTGGGGGCTACACCTTC. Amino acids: CIVEEGQAGGYTF.

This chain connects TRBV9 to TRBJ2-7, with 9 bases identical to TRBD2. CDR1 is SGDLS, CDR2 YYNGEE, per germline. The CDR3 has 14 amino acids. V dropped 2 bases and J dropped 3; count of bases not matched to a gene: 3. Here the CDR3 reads CASSVSAGGYEQYF. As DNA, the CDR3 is TGTGCCAGCAGCGTTTCAGCGGGGGGCTACGAGCAGTACTTC.

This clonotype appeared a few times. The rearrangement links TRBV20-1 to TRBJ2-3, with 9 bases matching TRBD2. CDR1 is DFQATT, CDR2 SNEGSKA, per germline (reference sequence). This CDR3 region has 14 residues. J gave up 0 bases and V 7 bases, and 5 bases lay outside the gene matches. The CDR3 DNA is TGCAGTGGGGGCGGGGGGGCTAGCACAGATACGCAGTATTTT. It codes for CSGGGGASTDTQYF.

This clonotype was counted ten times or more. This chain's CDR3 is CATSDWTGEADTQYF. In DNA form, the CDR3 reads TGTGCCACCAGTGATTGGACAGGGGAGGCAGATACGCAGTATTTT. This rearrangement joins TRBV24-1 to TRBJ2-3; TRBD1 matches at 9 bases. Germline V gene sequence: CDR1 KGHDR, CDR2 SFDVKD. This CDR3 contains 15 residues. V was pared by 2 bases and J by 4 bases, with 3 bases of the junction left unmatched.

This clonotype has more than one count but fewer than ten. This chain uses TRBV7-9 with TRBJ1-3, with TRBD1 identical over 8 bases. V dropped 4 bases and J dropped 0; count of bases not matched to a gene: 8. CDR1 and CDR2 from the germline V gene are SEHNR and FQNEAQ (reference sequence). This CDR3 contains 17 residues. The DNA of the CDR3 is TGTGCCAGCAGCTCAATCTGGACAGGGAACTCTGGAAACACCATATATTTT. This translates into CASSSIWTGNSGNTIYF.

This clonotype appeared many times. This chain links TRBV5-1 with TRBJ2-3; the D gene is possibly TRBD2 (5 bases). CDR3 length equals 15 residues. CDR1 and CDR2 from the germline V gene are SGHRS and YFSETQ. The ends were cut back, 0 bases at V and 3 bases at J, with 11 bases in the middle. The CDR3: CASSLVGRVTDTQYF. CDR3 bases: TGCGCCAGCAGCTTGGTTGGGCGGGTGACAGATACGCAGTATTTT.

The CDR3 loop is CAWSVDRLREQFF. As DNA, the CDR3 is TGTGCCTGGAGTGTAGACAGGTTGCGTGAGCAGTTCTTC. The V call is TRBV30, the J call TRBJ2-1; tentative D call: TRBD1 (6 bases). The germline gives CDR1 GTSNPN, CDR2 SVGIG (reference sequence). The CDR3 contains 13 residues. Trimming pared 0 bases from V and 9 bases from J, leaving 12 bases between.

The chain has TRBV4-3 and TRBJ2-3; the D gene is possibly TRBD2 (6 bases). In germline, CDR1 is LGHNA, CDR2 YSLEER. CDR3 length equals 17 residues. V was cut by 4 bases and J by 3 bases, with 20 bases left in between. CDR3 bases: TGCGCCAGCAGCCCCACCGTTAGCTCCCGGGGGACAGATACGCAGTATTTT. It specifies CASSPTVSSRGTDTQYF.

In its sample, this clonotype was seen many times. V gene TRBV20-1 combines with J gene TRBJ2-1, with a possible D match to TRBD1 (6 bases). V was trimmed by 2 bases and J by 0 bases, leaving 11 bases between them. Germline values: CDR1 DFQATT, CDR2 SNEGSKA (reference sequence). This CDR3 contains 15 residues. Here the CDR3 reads CSARPQGFSYNEQFF. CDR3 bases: TGCAGTGCTAGACCCCAGGGGTTCTCCTACAATGAGCAGTTCTTC.

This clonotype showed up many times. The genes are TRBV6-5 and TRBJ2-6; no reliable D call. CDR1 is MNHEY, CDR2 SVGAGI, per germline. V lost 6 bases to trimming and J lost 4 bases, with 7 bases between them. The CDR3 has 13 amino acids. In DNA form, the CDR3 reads TGTGCCAGCAGGGCGGTCGGGGCCAACGTCCTGACTTTC. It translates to CASRAVGANVLTF.

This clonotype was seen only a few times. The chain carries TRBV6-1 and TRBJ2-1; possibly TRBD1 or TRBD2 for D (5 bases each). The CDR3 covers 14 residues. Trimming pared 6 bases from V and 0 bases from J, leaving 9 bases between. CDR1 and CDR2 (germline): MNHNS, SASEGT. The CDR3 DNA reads TGTGCCAGCAGGGGACGGAGCTCCTACAATGAGCAGTTCTTC. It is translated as CASRGRSSYNEQFF.

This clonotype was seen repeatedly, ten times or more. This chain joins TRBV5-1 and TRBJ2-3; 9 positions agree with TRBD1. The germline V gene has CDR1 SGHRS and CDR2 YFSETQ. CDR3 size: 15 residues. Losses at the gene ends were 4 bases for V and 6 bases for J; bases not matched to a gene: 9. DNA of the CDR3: TGCGCCAGCAGCACCGGACAGGGGAAAGGCGATACGCAGTATTTT. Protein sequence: CASSTGQGKGDTQYF.

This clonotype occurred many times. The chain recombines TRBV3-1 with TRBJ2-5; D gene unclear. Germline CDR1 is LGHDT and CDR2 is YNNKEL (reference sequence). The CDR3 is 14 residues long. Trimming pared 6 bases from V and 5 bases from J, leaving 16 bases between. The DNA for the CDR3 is TGTGCCAGCAGTCAAATGCCGGCGGAGGAGACCCAGTACTTC. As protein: CASSQMPAEETQYF.

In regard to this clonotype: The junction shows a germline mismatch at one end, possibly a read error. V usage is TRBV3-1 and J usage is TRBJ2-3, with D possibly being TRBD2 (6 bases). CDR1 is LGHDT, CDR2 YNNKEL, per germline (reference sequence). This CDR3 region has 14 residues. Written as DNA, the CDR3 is TGTGCCGGCAGCCAAGGGACTCGGGGGATAGGGCAGTATTTT. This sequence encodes CAGSQGTRGIGQYF.